The 13 T cell receptor beta chains below were found in one sample sequenced in a study of a mutant IDH1 vaccine in newly diagnosed glioma. The antigens these receptors bind are not known. Time point defined: week 11, during vaccination. A single vaccine dose contained 300 ug of mutant IDH1 20-mer peptide, and topical imiquimod was used with it. TCRdb's table, derived via immunoSEQ multiplex PCR, lists solely in-frame clones and lacks some. Of around 66,000 clones in the sample, 80% were seen once. This material consisted of PBMCs, taken from a glioma patient whose treatment included an IDH1 peptide vaccine. The origin of the receptors is a man over 45 with glioma.

CDR3 coding DNA: TGTGCCAGCAGCAAATCGGCGGGGACGCGGTGGGAGACCCAGTACTTC. Translating gives CASSKSAGTRWETQYF. The V and J genes are TRBV7-2 and TRBJ2-5; D is possibly TRBD2 (6 bases). Germline CDR1 and CDR2: SGHTA and FQGNSA. With 5 bases removed from V and 5 bases from J, the gap between germline ends came to 21 bases. The CDR3 is 16 amino acids.

The rearrangement joins TRBV2 to TRBJ1-6, with TRBD1 matching 9 bases. V lost 4 bases and J lost 7; bases outside the gene matches: 2. This CDR3 has 14 residues. Germline CDR1 reads SNHLY; CDR2 reads FYNNEI. The CDR3 DNA reads as TGTGCCAGCAGTGGACAGGGGGACAATTCACCCCTCCACTTT. Translating gives CASSGQGDNSPLHF.

J is TRBJ2-7 and V is TRBV7-7; D assignment may be TRBD1 or TRBD2 (5 bases each). This CDR3 contains 13 residues. The germline CDR1 and CDR2 sequences are SSHAT and FNYEAQ (reference sequence). The CDR3: CATITPLGHEQYF. In nucleotides, the CDR3 is TGTGCTACCATCACCCCCCTGGGACACGAGCAGTACTTC.

For the CDR3, the DNA is TGTGCCAGCAGCTTAGTTGCGGCGAACCTTGGAAACACCATATATTTT. Translating it yields CASSLVAANLGNTIYF. This chain joins TRBV11-2 and TRBJ1-3, with D unresolved. The V gene lost 1 base and the J gene lost 3 bases, with 13 bases spanning the gap. CDR1 is SGHAT and CDR2 is FQNNGV in the germline V gene. This CDR3 contains 16 residues.

This rearrangement joins TRBV7-2 to TRBJ1-2, with D tentatively TRBD1 (6 bases). V gave up 5 bases and J gave up 6 bases, with 16 bases separating them. This CDR3 is 14 amino acids long. Germline loops: CDR1 SGHTA, CDR2 FQGNSA. In DNA, the CDR3 is TGTGCCAGCAGCCGACTAGGGGGGCAGAATGGCTACACCTTC. Its protein product is CASSRLGGQNGYTF.

The chain has TRBV29-1 and TRBJ1-1; TRBD1 matches at 7 bases. CDR1 and CDR2 (germline): SQVTM, ANQGSEA. The junction had 8 bases not matched to a gene; V was cut back by 4 bases and J by 3 bases. The CDR3 consists of 14 residues. For the CDR3, the DNA is TGCAGCGTTGGAACGGGGACAGCTCACACTGAAGCTTTCTTT. Translating gives CSVGTGTAHTEAFF. Filled out from reference TRBV29-1 and TRBJ1-1, the complete variable domain reads SAVISQKPSRDICQRGTSLTIQCQVDSQVTMMFWYRQQPGQSLTLIATANQGSEATYESGFVIDKFPISRPNLTFSTLTVSNMSPEDSSIYLCSVGTGTAHTEAFFGQGTRLTVV.

This clone was seen a handful of times. The chain uses TRBV7-2 and TRBJ1-1; TRBD1 matches at 7 bases. V trimming: 7 bases; J trimming: 1 base; junction bases outside the gene matches: 3. This CDR3 is 13 amino acids long. Germline lookup yields CDR1 SGHTA and CDR2 FQGNSA. The CDR3 is CASTRTGNTEAFF. CDR3 nucleotide sequence: TGTGCCAGCACCAGGACAGGGAACACTGAAGCTTTCTTT.

This clone qualifies as medium-sized. The chain links TRBV11-2 to TRBJ1-4; D is unclear. The CDR3 is made up of 16 amino acids. CDR1 is SGHAT and CDR2 is FQNNGV in the germline V gene. Trimming pared 7 bases from V and 0 bases from J, leaving 15 bases between. CDR3 sequence reads: CASTGKTYATNEKLFF. The CDR3 DNA sequence: TGTGCCAGCACTGGTAAAACCTATGCAACTAATGAAAAACTGTTTTTT.

This chain connects TRBV30 to TRBJ2-3; D is undetermined. CDR3 length equals 15 residues. Germline V CDR1 and CDR2: GTSNPN, SVGIG (reference sequence). Between the trimmed V and J ends, which lost 2 bases and 4 bases, there was a span of 16 bases. CDR3 amino acids: CAWSRFGVGPDTQYF. The DNA of the CDR3 is TGTGCCTGGAGTCGATTTGGGGTAGGGCCAGATACGCAGTATTTT. The full variable domain, rest sourced from reference TRBV30 and TRBJ2-3, is SQTIHQWPATLVQPVGSPLSLECTVEGTSNPNLYWYRQAAGRGLQLLFYSVGIGQISSEVPQNLSASRPQDRQFILSSKKLLLSDSGFYLCAWSRFGVGPDTQYFGPGTRLTVL.

The V gene is TRBV6-6, the J gene TRBJ2-2; unclear D gene. Trimming cost V 6 bases and J 0 bases, with 8 bases left between them. Germline CDR1 reads MNHNY; CDR2 reads SVGAGI (reference sequence). CDR3 length: 14 residues. The CDR3: CASRNKPNTGELFF. The CDR3 coding sequence is TGTGCCAGCAGAAACAAGCCGAACACCGGGGAGCTGTTTTTT.

V and J are TRBV28 and TRBJ1-3, with no clear D. The CDR3 runs to 14 residues. V shed 3 bases and J shed 1 base, with 7 bases lying between them. The germline V gene encodes CDR1 MDHEN and CDR2 SYDVKM. CDR3: CASSLFNSGNTIYF. The CDR3 DNA reads as TGTGCCAGCAGTTTGTTTAATTCTGGAAACACCATATATTTT. The variable domain in full, completed from reference TRBV28 and TRBJ1-3, reads DVKVTQSSRYLVKRTGEKVFLECVQDMDHENMFWYRQDPGLGLRLIYFSYDVKMKEKGDIPEGYSVSREKKERFSLILESASTNQTSMYLCASSLFNSGNTIYFGEGSWLTVV.

V is TRBV28 and J is TRBJ1-2; D might be TRBD1 (6 bases). The V gene's germline CDR1 is MDHEN and CDR2 SYDVKM. The V end lost 8 bases, the J end lost 4 bases, and 14 bases lay between the germline ends. The CDR3 sequence is 13 residues long. DNA for the CDR3: TGTGCCAGCGGGGGGGGCCTCGTCTATGGCTACACCTTC. Its protein product is CASGGGLVYGYTF.

V is TRBV18 and J is TRBJ1-2; no clear D. Trimming took off 5 bases at V and 7 bases at J, with 14 bases between the two ends. The CDR3 sequence is 13 residues long. Per germline, CDR1 KGHSH and CDR2 LQKENI. The CDR3 protein is CASSASDTRGYTF. For the CDR3, the DNA is TGTGCCAGCTCAGCCTCGGATACCCGTGGCTACACCTTC.